This TCR beta chain was observed in a study of blood T cell repertoires in COVID-19. Background on the study: The cDNA or gDNA used as material had been derived from T cells, B-cell-depleted T cells, or PBMCs.

Libraries were prepared by immunoSEQ multiplex PCR; TCRdb keeps only in-frame clonotypes and omits some of them. Counted here are under 300,000 clones, 90% occurring once; the ten biggest clones make up about 2.1%. Trimming took 5 bases from V and 5 from J; bases not matched to a gene: 11. The CDR3 extends over 15 amino acids. Germline V gene lookup returns CDR1 SGHTA and CDR2 FQGTGA. This clonotype was sampled from a woman aged 60 to 75 with COVID-19, enrolled during active disease. Input material: peripheral blood. This rearrangement joins TRBV7-3 to TRBJ2-5, with 7 bases fitting TRBD2. CDR3 in DNA: TGTGCCAGCAGCCGTCGCAGCGGGGATGGGGAGACCCAGTACTTC. Protein product: CASSRRSGDGETQYF.